The present T cell receptor beta chain was sequenced within a study of blood T cell repertoires in COVID-19. Study background: Acute and convalescent COVID-19 samples came from the United States, Italy and Spain. In each case, the material was cDNA or gDNA derived from T cells, B-cell-depleted T cells, or PBMCs.

This clone is a singleton in its sample. The junction and the germline gene differ at one end; a read error may be behind it. Per the original data handling: Amplification with reference gene primers provided the estimates of nucleated cell counts. Profiled with immunoSEQ multiplex PCR; TCRdb holds only in-frame clones, not every one. The DNA was the basis for D and trimming; V, J and clone size are from that table. This table holds about 76,000 clones, roughly 91% found once. Specimen: peripheral blood. This TCR came from a woman in her forties or fifties in a cohort sampled during active COVID-19.

In DNA, the CDR3 is TGTGCCAGCAGCCTAGAGCTAGCTACAGATACGCAGTATTTT. Translating gives CASSLELATDTQYF. The chain has TRBV11-2 and TRBJ2-3; D perhaps matches TRBD2 (5 bases). Per the germline V gene, CDR1 is SGHAT and CDR2 is FQNNGV. The CDR3 covers 14 residues.